This T cell receptor (beta chain) was identified during a study of graft-versus-host responses after intestinal transplantation. As for the study in general: Recipients got multivisceral, liver-intestinal, or isolated intestinal transplants. Every recipient underwent anti-thymocyte globulin induction, then tacrolimus and steroids for about three years.

TCRdb's table, derived via immunoSEQ multiplex PCR, lists solely in-frame clones and lacks some. This table has around 100,000 clones, 90% to 95% appearing once. This CDR3 region has 15 residues. The V segment lost 6 bases and the J segment 4 bases; nucleotides outside the gene matches: 12. Germline V gene sequence: CDR1 MNHEY, CDR2 SMNVEV (reference sequence). Points on this clone: No antigen is known for it.

The sequenced sample was unstimulated CD8+ T cells sorted from spleen or lymph node cells, obtained before intestinal transplant. The receptor was isolated from a human donor who received an intestinal transplant. The chain couples TRBV27 to TRBJ2-7; 7 nucleotides line up with TRBD2. The CDR3 loop reads CASSPLDAGDYEQYF. In nucleotides, the CDR3 is TGTGCCAGCAGCCCCTTGGATGCGGGGGATTACGAGCAGTACTTC.